Following are 8 T cell receptor beta chains from one sample sequenced in a study of blood T cell repertoires in COVID-19. Sequencing was performed with immunoSEQ multiplex PCR; in TCRdb, only in-frame clones are kept and a portion is missing. The table shows hundreds of thousands of clones, with roughly 89% occurring only once. Input material: PBMCs or T cells enriched from blood (not recorded which). All receptors come from a woman aged 30 to 39 who had recovered from COVID-19.

The rearrangement uses TRBV10-3 and TRBJ2-7, with 9 bases lining up with TRBD2. This CDR3 spans 14 amino acids. CDR1 ENHRY and CDR2 SYGVKD come from the germline V gene. Trimming took 4 bases from V and 2 from J; bases not matched to a gene: 3. The CDR3 DNA sequence: TGTGCCATCAGTGGTGGACTAGCGCCCTACGAGCAGTACTTC. It encodes CAISGGLAPYEQYF.

The V and J genes are TRBV5-1 and TRBJ2-7, with 8 bases aligning to TRBD2. The CDR3 extends over 14 amino acids. CDR1 SGHRS and CDR2 YFSETQ come from the germline V gene. V gave up 2 bases and J gave up 4 bases; unmatched junction bases: 5. The CDR3 sequence is CASSFSGNLYEQYF. Written as DNA, the CDR3 is TGCGCCAGCAGCTTTAGCGGGAATTTGTACGAGCAGTACTTC.

The chain has TRBV12-5 and TRBJ1-1; D unresolved. The CDR3 contains 17 residues. Germline V CDR1 and CDR2: LGHNT, FRNRAP. Trimming shortened V by 5 bases and J by 2 bases, and 21 bases separated the two germline ends. The CDR3 is CASGAFGLGGLNTEAFF. DNA of the CDR3: TGTGCTAGTGGTGCCTTCGGTCTGGGAGGTCTCAACACTGAAGCTTTCTTT.

The CDR3 sequence is CASSLGLAGGGSYEQYF. The CDR3 coding sequence is TGTGCCAGCAGCTTAGGACTAGCGGGAGGGGGCTCCTACGAGCAGTACTTC. The chain links TRBV7-9 to TRBJ2-7; 14 bases agree with TRBD2. V gave up 1 base and J gave up 0 bases; unmatched junction bases: 2. Germline CDR1 and CDR2: SEHNR and FQNEAQ (reference sequence). The CDR3 extends over 17 amino acids.

The table lists this clone with a count of one. V and J are TRBV7-2 and TRBJ2-1; 10 positions agree with TRBD2. This CDR3 contains 15 residues. V lost 3 bases to trimming and J lost 7 bases; unmatched junction nucleotides: 6. Germline CDR1 is SGHTA and CDR2 is FQGNSA. For the CDR3, the DNA is TGTGCCAGCAGCTTTCAGAGCGGGAGGGGAAATGAGCAGTTCTTC. It yields the protein CASSFQSGRGNEQFF.

The V and J genes are TRBV28 and TRBJ1-1; D is unclear. This CDR3 comprises 14 residues. CDR1 is MDHEN, CDR2 SYDVKM, per germline. V was shortened by 2 bases and J by 4 bases, with 11 bases between the two germline ends. The CDR3 DNA reads as TGTGCCAGCAGTTTAATCGCAGAGGTCACTGAAGCTTTCTTT. Protein product: CASSLIAEVTEAFF.

About this clone itself: Other DNA variants within this sample encode the same CDR3. The chain links TRBV3-1 (or the pseudogene TRBV3-2) to TRBJ1-1; the D is unclear. Germline V gives CDR1 LGHDT, CDR2 YNNKEL (reference sequence). CDR3 size: 13 residues. The V gene lost 4 bases and the J gene lost 0 bases, with 6 bases spanning the gap. CDR3 in amino acids: CASSLTLNTEAFF. As DNA, the CDR3 is TGTGCCAGCAGCCTGACACTGAACACTGAAGCTTTCTTT.

This rearrangement joins TRBV24-1 to TRBJ2-7; D is possibly TRBD2 (5 bases). The germline V gene encodes CDR1 KGHDR and CDR2 SFDVKD. Trimming left V 9 bases short and J 6 bases short, with 26 bases between. The CDR3 length is 16 residues. The CDR3 DNA is TGTGCCACCGAAGACGGTGGTCTAGCCACCGGTCGCGAGCAGTACTTC. Translated: CATEDGGLATGREQYF.